The 6 T cell receptor beta chains reported below all come from one sample, sequenced in a study of cytomegalovirus exposure and HLA in healthy donors. Vbeta (60) and Jbeta (13) primers were used in the PCR. The data were produced by immunoSEQ multiplex PCR, yet TCRdb's version contains in-frame clones alone and is incomplete. The profile shows 200,000 to 250,000 clones, 55% to 75% of them singletons. Sequenced input: PBMCs. Receptors originate from a man aged 40-49 years in good health and CMV-seropositive.

Here the CDR3 DNA reads TGTGCCAGCAGCTTAGGTTTGCCGGGACAGGGCCAGCCCCAGCATTTT. Its protein product is CASSLGLPGQGQPQHF. The rearrangement links TRBV7-2 to TRBJ1-5; TRBD1 agrees at 9 bases. CDR1 is SGHTA, CDR2 FQGNSA, per germline. This CDR3 is 16 amino acids long. Trimming took 1 base from V and 7 from J; bases not matched to a gene: 8.

This rearrangement joins TRBV6-6 to TRBJ1-6; no clear D gene. Trimming pared 2 bases from V and 14 bases from J, leaving 16 bases between. CDR1 MNHNY and CDR2 SVGAGI come from the germline V gene (reference sequence). The CDR3 totals 14 residues. CDR3 nucleotides: TGTGCCAGCAGTTACCAGGCTTTAGATAGGTCCCTCCACTTT. The encoded protein is CASSYQALDRSLHF.

This clone was counted only a few times. The V gene is TRBV5-1, the J gene TRBJ2-2; a weak D match, TRBD1 (6 bases). The germline V and J ends were trimmed by 4 bases and 3 bases, with 7 bases remaining between them. Germline V CDR1 and CDR2: SGHRS, YFSETQ. The CDR3 loop spans 13 amino acids. This CDR3 reads CASSTGYTGELFF. The CDR3 DNA follows: TGCGCCAGCAGCACAGGGTACACCGGGGAGCTGTTTTTT.

The chain carries TRBV4-2 and TRBJ1-2; TRBD1 matches 7 bases. J lost 4 bases, V lost 3 bases, and 5 bases had no gene match. The CDR3 has 14 amino acids. The V gene's germline CDR1 is LGHNA and CDR2 YNFKEQ. CDR3 protein: CASSQTGYSYGYTF. The CDR3 DNA is TGTGCCAGCAGCCAGACAGGGTATAGCTATGGCTACACCTTC.

This sequence joins TRBV7-8 and TRBJ2-5, with 9 bases that match TRBD2. The J call is uncertain, as TRBJ2-7 better fits the DNA end. CDR3 size: 17 residues. The V gene's germline CDR1 is SGHVS and CDR2 FQNEAQ. The chain's CDR3 is CASSLGVSGGSSYEQYF. As DNA, the CDR3 is TGTGCCAGCAGCTTAGGTGTTAGCGGGGGAAGCTCCTACGAGCAGTACTTC.

The gene calls are TRBV7-8 and TRBJ2-5, with D perhaps matching TRBD1 (6 bases). The J call is in doubt because the DNA end fits TRBJ2-7 better. The CDR3 totals 13 residues. Per the germline V gene, CDR1 is SGHVS and CDR2 is FQNEAQ. CDR3 sequence (DNA): TGTGCCAGCAGCCCTAGGGCAGGGGACGAGCAGTACTTC. Translating it yields CASSPRAGDEQYF.